This TCR beta chain was identified during a study of blood T cell repertoires in COVID-19. Sequencing used immunoSEQ multiplex PCR; TCRdb keeps in-frame clones, though not all of them. The sample carries 110,000 to 150,000 clones, 79% recorded once. CDR3 length equals 15 residues. Trimming cost V 7 bases and J 7 bases, with 20 bases left between them. Germline V lookup: CDR1 SGHTA, CDR2 FQGTGA. At least ten counts were recorded for this clone. Specimen: peripheral blood. The V call is TRBV7-3, the J call TRBJ2-1; D perhaps matches TRBD2 (6 bases). This receptor was identified in a man between 45 and 60 years old with active or convalescent COVID-19. DNA of the CDR3: TGTGCCAGCACCCCCCCCGAGCGGGTTACAAATGAGCAGTTCTTC. It encodes CASTPPERVTNEQFF.